These 21 T cell receptor beta chains were sequenced from one sample in a study of cytotoxic CD8 clonotypes in ibrutinib-treated CLL. Sequencing was performed with immunoSEQ multiplex PCR; in TCRdb, only in-frame clones are kept and a portion is missing. The sample includes 270,000 or so clones, 70% to 80% of them seen just once. Sequenced material: PBMCs, taken at disease progression, from a patient treated with ibrutinib. The receptors were gathered from a human donor with chronic lymphocytic leukemia.

CDR3 residues: CASSLWGPNYGYTF. CDR3 sequence (DNA): TGTGCCAGCAGTTTATGGGGACCTAACTATGGCTACACCTTC. V usage is TRBV27 and J usage is TRBJ1-2; perhaps TRBD1 as D (5 bases). CDR1 and CDR2 from the germline V gene are MNHEY and SMNVEV (reference sequence). The CDR3 is 14 residues long. Trimming removed 1 base from V and 0 bases from J, with 6 bases in between.

The chain couples TRBV7-2 to TRBJ2-1; 8 bases are shared with TRBD2. The CDR3 contains 15 residues. V trimming: 5 bases; J trimming: 5 bases; junction bases outside the gene matches: 8. Germline CDR1 reads SGHTA; CDR2 reads FQGNSA. The CDR3 DNA sequence: TGTGCCAGCAGCCCCGGACTAGCAGGAAACAATGAGCAGTTCTTC. It yields the protein CASSPGLAGNNEQFF.

This chain uses TRBV7-8 with TRBJ2-3; 7 bases are a match to TRBD2. Germline CDR1 and CDR2: SGHVS and FQNEAQ. The CDR3 covers 15 residues. V was clipped by 0 bases and J by 7 bases; unmatched bases: 7. The CDR3 DNA is TGTGCCAGCAGCTTAGCGGGGGGGGTAGCGAATACGCAGTATTTT. Protein: CASSLAGGVANTQYF.

This clone was counted between two and nine times. The J gene is TRBJ2-3, the V gene TRBV6-5, with no clear D. Trimming took off 5 bases at V and 7 bases at J, with 19 bases between the two ends. Germline CDR1 and CDR2: MNHEY and SVGAGI. This CDR3 comprises 15 residues. The CDR3 region has the DNA TGTGCCAGCAGTCCATCTTCTACCGGGTGGTATACGCAGTATTTT. Protein product: CASSPSSTGWYTQYF.

This clone came up once. This sequence joins TRBV9 and TRBJ2-7; 8 bases agree with TRBD2. CDR1 and CDR2 from the germline V gene are SGDLS and YYNGEE. V trimming: 4 bases; J trimming: 5 bases; junction bases outside the gene matches: 8. The CDR3 is 14 residues long. In DNA, the CDR3 is TGTGCCAGCAGCCCCGGGACTAGGGTCCACGAGCAGTACTTC. Encoded protein: CASSPGTRVHEQYF.

The V call is TRBV14, the J call TRBJ2-5, with 8 bases matching TRBD1. Germline V gives CDR1 SGHDN, CDR2 FVKESK. The V gene end was trimmed by 4 bases and the J gene end by 4 bases; junction bases not matched to a gene: 8. The CDR3 spans 15 residues. This CDR3 reads CASSPPRRGRETQYF. The CDR3 DNA is TGTGCCAGCAGCCCTCCCCGCAGGGGGCGAGAGACCCAGTACTTC.

The V gene is TRBV19, the J gene TRBJ2-1; D may be TRBD2 (6 bases). V was shortened by 3 bases and J by 3 bases, with 18 bases between the two germline ends. In germline, CDR1 is LNHDA, CDR2 SQIVND (reference sequence). This CDR3 contains 17 residues. Written as DNA, the CDR3 is TGTGCCAGTAGTATGGGCAAGATTAGCGGTGTCTACAATGAGCAGTTCTTC. Translation gives CASSMGKISGVYNEQFF. Combining the CDR3 with reference TRBV19 and TRBJ2-1 gives the whole variable domain DGGITQSPKYLFRKEGQNVTLSCEQNLNHDAMYWYRQDPGQGLRLIYYSQIVNDFQKGDIAEGYSVSREKKESFPLTVTSAQKNPTAFYLCASSMGKISGVYNEQFFGPGTRLTVL.

CDR3 DNA: TGCGCCAGCAGCCAAGGGACAGGATTCCCCTACGAGCAGTACTTC. Its protein product is CASSQGTGFPYEQYF. The chain recombines TRBV4-1 with TRBJ2-7; 7 bases align to TRBD1. The germline V gene has CDR1 MGHRA and CDR2 YSYEKL. The CDR3 runs 15 residues. V dropped 1 base and J dropped 2; count of bases not matched to a gene: 5.

The chain has TRBV7-2 and TRBJ2-2, with D maybe TRBD2 (6 bases). Trimming pared 5 bases from V and 4 bases from J, leaving 11 bases between. The CDR3 consists of 14 residues. Germline lookup yields CDR1 SGHTA and CDR2 FQGNSA. CDR3 bases: TGTGCCAGCAGCCTGACTAGTTTCACCGGGGAGCTGTTTTTT. Translated, it gives CASSLTSFTGELFF.

The genes are TRBV6-1 and TRBJ2-5; D is perhaps TRBD1 (6 bases). Germline CDR1 is MNHNS and CDR2 is SASEGT. V lost 8 bases and J lost 0, with 16 bases in between. This CDR3 has 15 residues. The CDR3 sequence: CASAPDRVYQETQYF. The CDR3 DNA reads TGTGCCAGCGCGCCGGACAGAGTGTACCAAGAGACCCAGTACTTC.

This clone was seen more than once but under ten times. The chain couples TRBV28 to TRBJ1-4, with TRBD1 identical over 7 bases. The junction had 2 bases not matched to a gene; V was cut back by 3 bases and J by 4 bases. The CDR3 totals 14 residues. Germline lookup yields CDR1 MDHEN and CDR2 SYDVKM. DNA of the CDR3: TGTGCCAGCAGTTTCACAGGGGATAATGAAAAACTGTTTTTT. Its translation: CASSFTGDNEKLFF.

V gene TRBV2 combines with J gene TRBJ1-5; a possible D gene is TRBD1 (6 bases). CDR3 size: 16 residues. Germline CDR1 reads SNHLY; CDR2 reads FYNNEI. Trimming removed 5 bases from V and 0 bases from J, with 14 bases in between. The DNA of the CDR3 is TGTGCCAGCAGTTCCCGGGACATTTCTAGCAATCAGCCCCAGCATTTT. This encodes CASSSRDISSNQPQHF.

CDR3 nucleotides: TGTGCTAGTGGTTCAACCCTAGGGGCCAAAGGACACCCGCACACCGGGGAGCTGTTTTTT. Translating it yields CASGSTLGAKGHPHTGELFF. The chain couples TRBV12-5 to TRBJ2-2, with a possible D match to TRBD1 (5 bases). CDR1 LGHNT and CDR2 FRNRAP come from the germline V gene. With 4 bases removed from V and 3 bases from J, the gap between germline ends came to 27 bases. This CDR3 comprises 20 residues. Full variable domain (outside the CDR3, taken from reference TRBV12-5 and TRBJ2-2): DARVTQTPRHKVTEMGQEVTMRCQPILGHNTVFWYRQTMMQGLELLAYFRNRAPLDDSGMPKDRFSAEMPDATLATLKIQPSEPRDSAVYFCASGSTLGAKGHPHTGELFFGEGSRLTVL.

This clone was found a few times. The J gene is TRBJ1-1, the V gene TRBV5-1; no clear D. Trimming stripped 1 base from V and 3 bases from J, with 13 bases between. The CDR3 has 15 amino acids. Looked up from germline, CDR1 is SGHRS and CDR2 is YFSETQ. The CDR3 loop is CASSLSAGLDTEAFF. In DNA form, the CDR3 reads TGCGCCAGCAGCTTGTCGGCGGGCTTGGACACTGAAGCTTTCTTT.

The V gene is TRBV5-1, the J gene TRBJ2-6, with 7 positions matching TRBD1. CDR1 and CDR2 (germline): SGHRS, YFSETQ. V lost 0 bases and J lost 0; bases outside the gene matches: 3. The CDR3 extends over 17 amino acids. The CDR3 sequence is CASSLAGGYSGANVLTF. The CDR3 nucleotides are TGCGCCAGCAGCTTGGCAGGGGGTTACTCTGGGGCCAACGTCCTGACTTTC.

The rearrangement uses TRBV4-3 and TRBJ1-3, with D uncertain. Germline lookup yields CDR1 LGHNA and CDR2 YSLEER. Trimming left V 0 bases short and J 2 bases short, with 8 bases between. The CDR3 spans 15 residues. The CDR3 is CASSQDSPAGNTIYF. Written as DNA, the CDR3 is TGCGCCAGCAGCCAAGACTCCCCGGCTGGAAACACCATATATTTT.

This clone appeared a single time. The CDR3 nucleotides read TGCAGCGTTGCCGCAGGGGTTGGTAACATTCAGTACTTC. Translation gives CSVAAGVGNIQYF. V usage is TRBV29-1 and J usage is TRBJ2-4; tentatively, D is TRBD1 (6 bases). In germline, CDR1 is SQVTM, CDR2 ANQGSEA. The V end was cut by 4 bases, the J end by 7 bases, with 14 bases between. The CDR3 has 13 amino acids.

The CDR3 sequence: CSVEDPGTTNIQYF. In nucleotides, the CDR3 is TGCAGCGTTGAAGATCCGGGGACAACCAACATTCAGTACTTC. The chain recombines TRBV29-1 with TRBJ2-4, with a tentative D call TRBD1 (6 bases). Per the germline V gene, CDR1 is SQVTM and CDR2 is ANQGSEA. V was pared by 0 bases and J by 7 bases, with 13 bases between. CDR3 length equals 14 residues.

This rearrangement joins TRBV27 to TRBJ2-7, with D maybe TRBD1 (5 bases). CDR1 is MNHEY and CDR2 is SMNVEV in the germline V gene (reference sequence). Trimming pared 5 bases from V and 7 bases from J, leaving 15 bases between. CDR3 size: 13 residues. The CDR3 DNA follows: TGTGCCAGCAGTCCCTTTACAGGATGGGAGCAGTACTTC. Encoded protein: CASSPFTGWEQYF.

This chain joins TRBV5-6 and TRBJ2-5, with 9 positions matching TRBD1. After removal of 1 base from V and 3 bases from J, the junction contained 4 bases not matched to a gene. Germline CDR1 is SGHDT and CDR2 is YYEEEE. The CDR3 spans 15 residues. As DNA, the CDR3 is TGTGCCAGCAGCTTGACAGGGGGCGGGAAAGAGACCCAGTACTTC. Its protein product is CASSLTGGGKETQYF. The full variable domain, in which reference TRBV5-6 and TRBJ2-5 provide the parts outside the CDR3, is DAGVTQSPTHLIKTRGQQVTLRCSPKSGHDTVSWYQQALGQGPQFIFQYYEEEERQRGNFPDRFSGHQFPNYSSELNVNALLLGDSALYLCASSLTGGGKETQYFGPGTRLLVL.

The chain links TRBV27 to TRBJ2-3; TRBD2 matches at 7 bases. This CDR3 spans 13 amino acids. V was pared by 5 bases and J by 1 base, with 0 bases of the junction left unmatched. Per germline, CDR1 MNHEY and CDR2 SMNVEV (reference sequence). The CDR3 DNA reads TGTGCCAGCAGTAGCGGGGGCACAGATACGCAGTATTTT. Its protein product is CASSSGGTDTQYF.